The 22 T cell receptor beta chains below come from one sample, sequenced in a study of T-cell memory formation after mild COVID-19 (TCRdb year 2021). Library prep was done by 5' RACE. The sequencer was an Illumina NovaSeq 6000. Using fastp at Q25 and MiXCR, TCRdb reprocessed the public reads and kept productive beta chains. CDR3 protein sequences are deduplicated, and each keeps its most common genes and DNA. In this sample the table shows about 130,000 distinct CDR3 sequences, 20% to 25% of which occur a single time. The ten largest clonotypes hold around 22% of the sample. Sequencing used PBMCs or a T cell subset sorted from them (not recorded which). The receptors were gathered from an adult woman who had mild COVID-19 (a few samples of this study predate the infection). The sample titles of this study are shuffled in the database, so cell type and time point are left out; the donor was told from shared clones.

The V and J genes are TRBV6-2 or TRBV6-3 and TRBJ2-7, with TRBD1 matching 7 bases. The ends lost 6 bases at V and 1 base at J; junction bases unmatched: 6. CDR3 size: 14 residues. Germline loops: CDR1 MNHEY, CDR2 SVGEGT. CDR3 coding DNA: TGTGCCAGCAGACCAGGGGGTCGGTCCTACGAGCAGTACTTC. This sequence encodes CASRPGGRSYEQYF.

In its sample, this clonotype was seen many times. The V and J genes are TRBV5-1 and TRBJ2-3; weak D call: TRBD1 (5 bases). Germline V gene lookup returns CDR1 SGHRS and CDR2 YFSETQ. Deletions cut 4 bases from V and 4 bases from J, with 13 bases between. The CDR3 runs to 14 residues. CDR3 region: CASSQETDPDTQYF. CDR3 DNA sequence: TGCGCCAGCAGCCAAGAGACAGACCCAGATACGCAGTATTTT.

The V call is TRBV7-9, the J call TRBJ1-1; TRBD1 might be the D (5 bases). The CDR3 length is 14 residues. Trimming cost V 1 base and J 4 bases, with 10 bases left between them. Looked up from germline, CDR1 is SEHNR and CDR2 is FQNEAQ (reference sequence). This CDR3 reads CASSLEGMGTEAFF. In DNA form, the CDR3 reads TGTGCCAGCAGCTTAGAGGGGATGGGCACTGAAGCTTTCTTT. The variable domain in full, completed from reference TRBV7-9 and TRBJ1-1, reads DTGVSQNPRHKITKRGQNVTFRCDPISEHNRLYWYRQTLGQGPEFLTYFQNEAQLEKSRLLSDRFSAERPKGSFSTLEIQRTEQGDSAMYLCASSLEGMGTEAFFGQGTRLTVV.

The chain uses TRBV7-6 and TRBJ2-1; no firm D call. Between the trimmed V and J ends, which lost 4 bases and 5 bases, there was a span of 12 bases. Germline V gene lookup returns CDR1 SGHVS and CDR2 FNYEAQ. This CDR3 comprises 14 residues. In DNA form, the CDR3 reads TGTGCCAGCAGCTGGGTAAGCCGGGACAATGAGCAGTTCTTC. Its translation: CASSWVSRDNEQFF.

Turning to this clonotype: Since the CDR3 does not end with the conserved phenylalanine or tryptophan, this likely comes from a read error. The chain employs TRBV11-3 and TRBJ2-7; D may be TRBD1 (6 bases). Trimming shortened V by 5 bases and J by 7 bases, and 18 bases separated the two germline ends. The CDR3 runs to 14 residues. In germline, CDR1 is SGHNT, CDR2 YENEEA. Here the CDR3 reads CASSHRASAWEQYL. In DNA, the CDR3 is TGTGCCAGCAGCCACAGGGCCTCGGCCTGGGAGCAGTACTTA.

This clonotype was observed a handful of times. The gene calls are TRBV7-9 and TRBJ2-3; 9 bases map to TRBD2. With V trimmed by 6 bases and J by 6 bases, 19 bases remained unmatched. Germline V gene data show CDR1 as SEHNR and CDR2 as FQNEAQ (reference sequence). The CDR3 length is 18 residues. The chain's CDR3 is CASRSLAGGRAPADTQYF. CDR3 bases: TGTGCCAGCAGGTCCCTTGCCGGCGGGAGGGCCCCGGCCGATACGCAGTATTTT.

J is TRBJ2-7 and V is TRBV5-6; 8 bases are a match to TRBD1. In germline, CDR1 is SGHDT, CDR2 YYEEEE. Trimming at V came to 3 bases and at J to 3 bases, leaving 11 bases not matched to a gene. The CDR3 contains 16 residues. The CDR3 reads CASSSGTGMVGYEQYF. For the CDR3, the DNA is TGTGCCAGCAGCTCCGGGACAGGAATGGTTGGCTACGAGCAGTACTTC.

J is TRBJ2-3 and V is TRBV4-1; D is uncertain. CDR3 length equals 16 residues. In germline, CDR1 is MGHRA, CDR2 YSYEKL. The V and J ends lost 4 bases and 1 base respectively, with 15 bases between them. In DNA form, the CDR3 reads TGCGCCAGCAGCCCAGAGAGGACGTTTCGCACAGATACGCAGTATTTT. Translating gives CASSPERTFRTDTQYF.

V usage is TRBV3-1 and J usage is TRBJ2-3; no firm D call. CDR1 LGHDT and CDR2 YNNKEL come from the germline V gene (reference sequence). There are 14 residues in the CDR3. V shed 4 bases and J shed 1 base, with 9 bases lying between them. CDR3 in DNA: TGTGCCAGCAGCCGGGGATGGGGCACAGATACGCAGTATTTT. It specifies CASSRGWGTDTQYF.

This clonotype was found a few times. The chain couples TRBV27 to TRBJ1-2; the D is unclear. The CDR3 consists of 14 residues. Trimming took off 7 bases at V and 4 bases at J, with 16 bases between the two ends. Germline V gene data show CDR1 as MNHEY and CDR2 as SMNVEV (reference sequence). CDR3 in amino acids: CASTTLDGPYGYTF. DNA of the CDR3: TGTGCCAGCACGACCCTCGACGGCCCCTATGGCTACACCTTC.

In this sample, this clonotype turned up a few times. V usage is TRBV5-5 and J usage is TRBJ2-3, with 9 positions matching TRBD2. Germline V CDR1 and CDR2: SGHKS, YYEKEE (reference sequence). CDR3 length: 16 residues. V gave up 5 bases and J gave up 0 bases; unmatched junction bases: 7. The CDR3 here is CASRDRTSESTDTQYF. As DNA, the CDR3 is TGTGCCAGCAGAGATCGGACTAGCGAAAGCACAGATACGCAGTATTTT.

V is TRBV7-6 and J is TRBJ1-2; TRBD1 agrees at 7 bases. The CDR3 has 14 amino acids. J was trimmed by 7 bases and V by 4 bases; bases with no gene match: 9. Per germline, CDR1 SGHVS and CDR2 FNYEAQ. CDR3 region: CASSSRDRMSGYTF. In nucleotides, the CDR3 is TGTGCCAGCAGCTCCCGGGACAGAATGAGTGGCTACACCTTC.

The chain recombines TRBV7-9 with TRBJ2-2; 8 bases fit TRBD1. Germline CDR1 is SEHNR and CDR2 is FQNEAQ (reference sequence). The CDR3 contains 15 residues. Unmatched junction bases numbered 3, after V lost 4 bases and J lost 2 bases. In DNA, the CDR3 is TGTGCCAGCAGCTGGGGGACAGGAAACACCGGGGAGCTGTTTTTT. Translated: CASSWGTGNTGELFF.

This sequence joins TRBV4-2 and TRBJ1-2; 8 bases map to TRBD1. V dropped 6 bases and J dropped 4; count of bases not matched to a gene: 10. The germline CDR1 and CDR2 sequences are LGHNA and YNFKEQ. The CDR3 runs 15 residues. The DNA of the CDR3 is TGTGCCAGCAGTCATCCGGGACAGGAGTCCTATGGCTACACCTTC. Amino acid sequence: CASSHPGQESYGYTF.

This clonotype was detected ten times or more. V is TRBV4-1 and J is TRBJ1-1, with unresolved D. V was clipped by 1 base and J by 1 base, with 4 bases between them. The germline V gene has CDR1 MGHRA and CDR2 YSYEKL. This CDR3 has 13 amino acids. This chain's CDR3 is CASSQGGNTEAFF. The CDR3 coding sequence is TGCGCCAGCAGCCAAGGCGGGAACACTGAAGCTTTCTTT.

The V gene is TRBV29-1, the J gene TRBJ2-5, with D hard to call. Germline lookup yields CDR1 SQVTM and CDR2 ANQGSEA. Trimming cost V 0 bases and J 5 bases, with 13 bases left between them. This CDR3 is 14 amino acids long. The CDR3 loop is CSVEDYLARETQYF. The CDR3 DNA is TGCAGCGTTGAAGATTATTTGGCCCGGGAGACCCAGTACTTC.

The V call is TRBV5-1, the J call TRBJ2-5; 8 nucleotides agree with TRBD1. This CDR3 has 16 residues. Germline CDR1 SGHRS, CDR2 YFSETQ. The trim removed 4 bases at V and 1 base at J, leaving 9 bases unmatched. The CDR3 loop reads CASSIPDRAFQETQYF. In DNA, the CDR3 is TGCGCCAGCAGCATACCGGACAGGGCCTTCCAAGAGACCCAGTACTTC.

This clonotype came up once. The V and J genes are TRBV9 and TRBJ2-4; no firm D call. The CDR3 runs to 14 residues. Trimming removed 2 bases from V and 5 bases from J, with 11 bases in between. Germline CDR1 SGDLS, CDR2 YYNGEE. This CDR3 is CASSVGSPENIQYF. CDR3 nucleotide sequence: TGTGCCAGCAGCGTTGGGTCGCCAGAAAACATTCAGTACTTC.

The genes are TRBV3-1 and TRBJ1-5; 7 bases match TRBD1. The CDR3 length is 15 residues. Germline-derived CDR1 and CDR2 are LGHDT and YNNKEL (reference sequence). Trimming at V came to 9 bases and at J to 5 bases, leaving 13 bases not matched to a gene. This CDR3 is CARTQRTGADQPQHF. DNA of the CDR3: TGTGCCAGGACCCAAAGAACAGGGGCGGATCAGCCCCAGCATTTT.

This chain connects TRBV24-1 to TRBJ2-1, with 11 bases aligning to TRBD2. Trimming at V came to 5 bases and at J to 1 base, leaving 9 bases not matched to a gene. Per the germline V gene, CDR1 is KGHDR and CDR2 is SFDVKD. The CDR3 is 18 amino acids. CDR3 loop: CATSAGFSGGDSYNEQFF. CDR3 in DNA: TGTGCCACCAGTGCCGGATTTAGCGGGGGGGATTCCTACAATGAGCAGTTCTTC.

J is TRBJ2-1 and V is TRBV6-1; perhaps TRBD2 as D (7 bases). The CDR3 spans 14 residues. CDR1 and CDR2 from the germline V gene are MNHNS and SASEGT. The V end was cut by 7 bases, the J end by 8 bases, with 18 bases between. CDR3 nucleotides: TGTGCCAGCACCGGGTTGGGGGGGGCCGATGAGCAGTTCTTC. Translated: CASTGLGGADEQFF.

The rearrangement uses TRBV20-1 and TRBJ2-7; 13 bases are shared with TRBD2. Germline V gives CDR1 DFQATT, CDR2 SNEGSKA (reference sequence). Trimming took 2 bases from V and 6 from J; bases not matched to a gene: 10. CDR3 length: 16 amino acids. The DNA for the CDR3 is TGCAGTGCTAGACCAGGGCGGACTAGCGGGAGCATCGAGCAGTACTTC. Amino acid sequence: CSARPGRTSGSIEQYF.